What follows are 20 T cell receptor beta chains derived from one specimen sequenced in a study of blood T cell repertoires in COVID-19. Repertoires were generated with immunoSEQ multiplex PCR, while TCRdb's copy carries only in-frame clones and drops some. The sample shows about 240,000 clones, about nine tenths of them seen only once. The sample taken for sequencing was peripheral blood. These TCRs come from a man between 60 and 75 years old who had recovered from COVID-19.

The chain employs TRBV27 and TRBJ1-5; D possibly corresponds to TRBD1 (5 bases). Looked up from germline, CDR1 is MNHEY and CDR2 is SMNVEV (reference sequence). V lost 6 bases and J 5 bases, leaving 17 bases between the germline ends. The CDR3 contains 15 residues. CDR3 in amino acids: CASSRRGAGHQPQHF. The CDR3 nucleotides are TGTGCCAGCAGCAGAAGGGGCGCTGGGCATCAGCCCCAGCATTTT.

The chain couples TRBV18 to TRBJ1-1; 7 bases align to TRBD1. Germline values: CDR1 KGHSH, CDR2 LQKENI. There are 13 residues in the CDR3. J lost 1 base, V lost 5 bases, and 1 base had no gene match. The CDR3 nucleotides are TGTGCCAGCTCATCAGGGGGGAACACTGAAGCTTTCTTT. It codes for CASSSGGNTEAFF. Complete variable domain (other parts from reference TRBV18 and TRBJ1-1): NAGVMQNPRHLVRRRGQEARLRCSPMKGHSHVYWYRQLPEEGLKFMVYLQKENIIDESGMPKERFSAEFPKEGPSILRIQQVVRGDSAAYFCASSSGGNTEAFFGQGTRLTVV.

This chain uses TRBV7-7 with TRBJ1-6; D ambiguous. V shed 1 base and J shed 10 bases, with 17 bases lying between them. This CDR3 contains 16 residues. Per the germline V gene, CDR1 is SSHAT and CDR2 is FNYEAQ (reference sequence). The CDR3 sequence: CASSLGEKQEESPLHF. The CDR3, as DNA: TGTGCCAGCAGCTTAGGCGAGAAGCAGGAGGAATCACCCCTCCACTTT.

This chain's CDR3 is CASTPGTQETQYF. Written as DNA, the CDR3 is TGTGCCAGCACCCCCGGGACACAAGAGACCCAGTACTTC. The chain combines TRBV9 with TRBJ2-5, with a possible D match to TRBD1 (6 bases). Germline V gene data show CDR1 as SGDLS and CDR2 as YYNGEE. Trimming cost V 6 bases and J 2 bases, with 11 bases left between them. There are 13 residues in the CDR3.

V gene TRBV20-1 combines with J gene TRBJ1-5, with TRBD1 identical over 7 bases. The germline V gene has CDR1 DFQATT and CDR2 SNEGSKA (reference sequence). The CDR3 has 13 residues. Trimming removed 3 bases from V and 6 bases from J; junction bases left unmatched: 5. The CDR3 loop is CSASKSGGQPQHF. The CDR3 bases are TGCAGTGCTAGTAAGTCAGGGGGTCAGCCCCAGCATTTT.

V gene TRBV5-1 combines with J gene TRBJ2-7; TRBD2 might be the D (6 bases). This CDR3 has 15 amino acids. The germline gives CDR1 SGHRS, CDR2 YFSETQ. V gave up 6 bases and J gave up 3 bases, with 19 bases separating them. The chain's CDR3 is CASTQSPAGLYEQYF. CDR3 DNA sequence: TGCGCCAGCACCCAGAGTCCAGCGGGTCTCTACGAGCAGTACTTC.

This chain joins TRBV29-1 and TRBJ2-5, with TRBD1 as a possible D gene (6 bases). The V and J ends lost 6 bases and 2 bases respectively, with 16 bases between them. Germline V gives CDR1 SQVTM, CDR2 ANQGSEA. The CDR3 is made up of 14 amino acids. CDR3 sequence (DNA): TGCAGCGTAGCACAGGGTATGGGGCAAGAGACCCAGTACTTC. Translation: CSVAQGMGQETQYF. Using reference TRBV29-1 and TRBJ2-5 for the parts outside the CDR3, the full variable domain is SAVISQKPSRDICQRGTSLTIQCQVDSQVTMMFWYRQQPGQSLTLIATANQGSEATYESGFVIDKFPISRPNLTFSTLTVSNMSPEDSSIYLCSVAQGMGQETQYFGPGTRLLVL.

The V and J genes are TRBV28 and TRBJ2-1; 8 bases match TRBD2. Trimming removed 8 bases from V and 7 bases from J; junction bases left unmatched: 19. The CDR3 covers 17 residues. Germline CDR1 MDHEN, CDR2 SYDVKM. The CDR3 loop is CASCLGWDGGVSNEQFF. CDR3 coding DNA: TGTGCCAGCTGTCTGGGTTGGGACGGGGGGGTTTCTAATGAGCAGTTCTTC.

The gene calls are TRBV28 and TRBJ1-1; 8 bases are shared with TRBD1. The CDR3 sequence is 16 residues long. After removal of 1 base from V and 1 base from J, the junction contained 5 bases not matched to a gene. Germline assignment: CDR1 MDHEN and CDR2 SYDVKM. The DNA for the CDR3 is TGTGCCAGCAGTTTATTCGGACAGGGAGGGAACACTGAAGCTTTCTTT. It yields the protein CASSLFGQGGNTEAFF.

The chain couples TRBV6-2 or TRBV6-3 to TRBJ2-5; D is perhaps TRBD2 (6 bases). Trimming took off 2 bases at V and 8 bases at J, with 15 bases between the two ends. Germline CDR1 is MNHEY and CDR2 is SVGEGT. The CDR3 has 14 amino acids. Written as DNA, the CDR3 is TGTGCCAGCAGTTACACGGGGACTCGGAGAACCCAGTACTTC. It encodes CASSYTGTRRTQYF.

The count of this clone is one. This chain links TRBV19 with TRBJ2-6, with 7 bases aligning to TRBD1. In germline, CDR1 is LNHDA, CDR2 SQIVND (reference sequence). The CDR3 contains 18 residues. V trimming: 1 base; J trimming: 0 bases; junction bases outside the gene matches: 6. The CDR3 region has the DNA TGTGCCAGTAGTATAGCCGTGACAGGGAACTCTGGGGCCAACGTCCTGACTTTC. Translating gives CASSIAVTGNSGANVLTF.

This sequence joins TRBV3-1 (or the pseudogene TRBV3-2) and TRBJ1-5, with D possibly TRBD1 on 6 matching bases. The CDR3 spans 14 residues. Trimming stripped 2 bases from V and 3 bases from J, with 8 bases between. Germline CDR1 LGHDT, CDR2 YNNKEL (reference sequence). The CDR3 region has the DNA TGTGCCAGCAGCCAACAGGGGCCCAATCAGCCCCAGCATTTT. Its translation is CASSQQGPNQPQHF.

This clone came up once. The chain has TRBV9 and TRBJ2-3; tentatively, D is TRBD2 (6 bases). The ends were cut back, 0 bases at V and 8 bases at J, with 19 bases in the middle. Germline V CDR1 and CDR2: SGDLS, YYNGEE. CDR3 length: 16 amino acids. CDR3 amino acids: CASSVVSTGTPGTQYF. The CDR3 DNA is TGTGCCAGCAGCGTAGTGTCGACCGGGACTCCCGGTACGCAGTATTTT. Full variable domain (missing parts from reference TRBV9 and TRBJ2-3): DSGVTQTPKHLITATGQRVTLRCSPRSGDLSVYWYQQSLDQGLQFLIQYYNGEERAKGNILERFSAQQFPDLHSELNLSSLELGDSALYFCASSVVSTGTPGTQYFGPGTRLTVL.

The chain couples TRBV27 to TRBJ2-3; 11 bases fit TRBD2. The germline gives CDR1 MNHEY, CDR2 SMNVEV (reference sequence). With V trimmed by 2 bases and J by 4 bases, 17 bases remained unmatched. This CDR3 is 20 amino acids long. The CDR3 DNA sequence: TGTGCCAGCAGTTTACGGGGCAGCCGAATAGCGGGGGGGCTCGCAGATACGCAGTATTTT. Encoded protein: CASSLRGSRIAGGLADTQYF.

About this clone: Sequence at one end of the junction differs from germline and may be a read error. The rearrangement uses TRBV27 and TRBJ1-6; D remains unclear. The CDR3 is made up of 13 amino acids. Germline V gene lookup returns CDR1 MNHEY and CDR2 SMNVEV (reference sequence). The CDR3 coding sequence is TGTGCCAGCAGGGTATCCTATCATTCACCCCTCCACTTT. Translation: CASRVSYHSPLHF.

The V call is TRBV5-1, the J call TRBJ2-3; 7 nucleotides match TRBD1. V trimming: 3 bases; J trimming: 0 bases; junction bases outside the gene matches: 7. CDR3 length: 16 residues. CDR1 and CDR2 from the germline V gene are SGHRS and YFSETQ. The CDR3 protein is CASSSGTVTSTDTQYF. In DNA, the CDR3 is TGCGCCAGCAGCTCTGGGACAGTTACTAGCACAGATACGCAGTATTTT. The full variable domain, in which reference TRBV5-1 and TRBJ2-3 provide the parts outside the CDR3, is KAGVTQTPRYLIKTRGQQVTLSCSPISGHRSVSWYQQTPGQGLQFLFEYFSETQRNKGNFPGRFSGRQFSNSRSEMNVSTLELGDSALYLCASSSGTVTSTDTQYFGPGTRLTVL.

The chain links TRBV3-1 (or the pseudogene TRBV3-2) to TRBJ1-2; 9 nucleotides line up with TRBD1. This CDR3 is 16 amino acids long. The V and J ends lost 4 bases and 2 bases, in that order; junction bases with no gene match: 8. The germline V gene encodes CDR1 LGHDT and CDR2 YNNKEL (reference sequence). The DNA for the CDR3 is TGTGCCAGCAGCCCGACTCAGGGACAGGGAAACTATGGCTACACCTTC. Its protein product is CASSPTQGQGNYGYTF.

The gene calls are TRBV27 and TRBJ1-6; 8 nucleotides match TRBD1. J was trimmed by 10 bases and V by 4 bases; bases with no gene match: 18. There are 18 residues in the CDR3. CDR1 is MNHEY and CDR2 is SMNVEV in the germline V gene (reference sequence). The DNA for the CDR3 is TGTGCCAGCAGTTCGTGGACAGGGCCCTCCTCCCAACGATCACCCCTCCACTTT. Amino acids: CASSSWTGPSSQRSPLHF.

The V gene is TRBV9, the J gene TRBJ2-1; perhaps TRBD2 as D (5 bases). Germline assignment: CDR1 SGDLS and CDR2 YYNGEE. The CDR3 sequence is 14 residues long. The V and J ends lost 0 bases and 8 bases respectively, with 12 bases between them. The CDR3: CASSVGASHHEQFF. The CDR3 coding sequence is TGTGCCAGCAGCGTAGGAGCTAGCCACCATGAGCAGTTCTTC.

The chain uses TRBV19 and TRBJ1-6; D is perhaps TRBD1 (6 bases). Germline lookup yields CDR1 LNHDA and CDR2 SQIVND (reference sequence). The CDR3 is 14 residues long. Trimming removed 2 bases from V and 9 bases from J, with 11 bases in between. CDR3 region: CASSIKGDASPLHF. CDR3 nucleotides: TGTGCCAGTAGTATAAAGGGGGACGCTTCACCCCTCCACTTT.